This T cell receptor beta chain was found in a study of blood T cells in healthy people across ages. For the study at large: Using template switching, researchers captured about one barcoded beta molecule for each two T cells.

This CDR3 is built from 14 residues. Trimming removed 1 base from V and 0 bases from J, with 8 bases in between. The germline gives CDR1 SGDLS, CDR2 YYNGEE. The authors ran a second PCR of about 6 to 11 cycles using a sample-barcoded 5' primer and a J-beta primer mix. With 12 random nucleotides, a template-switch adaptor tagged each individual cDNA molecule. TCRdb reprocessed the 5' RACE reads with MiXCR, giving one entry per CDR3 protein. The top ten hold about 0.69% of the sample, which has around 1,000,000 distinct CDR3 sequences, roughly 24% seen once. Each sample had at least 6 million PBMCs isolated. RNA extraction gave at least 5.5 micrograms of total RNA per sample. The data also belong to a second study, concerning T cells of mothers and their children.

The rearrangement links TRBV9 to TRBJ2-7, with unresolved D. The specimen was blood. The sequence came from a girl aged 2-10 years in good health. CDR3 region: CASSVMGSSYEQYF. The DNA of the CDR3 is TGTGCCAGCAGCGTAATGGGTTCCTCCTACGAGCAGTACTTC.